These T cell receptor beta chains were read from a single sample in a study of T cell repertoires in cytomegalovirus infection. TCRdb recomputed calls from the reads with MiXCR, one row per CDR3 protein. The sample gives approximately 910,000 distinct CDR3 sequences, roughly a third of which show up once; 13% is in the top ten. These TCRs' antigens remain unknown. The sample here was cultured CD8+ T cells from PBMCs, taken from culture after CMV antigen stimulation. All receptors come from a human donor in good health (CMV status not recorded). Some clones in this sample may be carry-over from other donors' samples. CDR3s include the opening cysteine and the closing phenylalanine or tryptophan. D genes are given only for firm matches. Not all rows give a size; the values are once, few, many and, for expanded clones, a class.

clone size	V gene	D gene	J gene	CDR3 DNA	CDR3 protein
NA	TRBV2	NA	TRBJ2-3	TGTGCCAGCAGTGGAACTCCCGGGGGCACAGATACGCAGTATTTT	CASSGTPGGTDTQYF
few	TRBV28	NA	TRBJ2-2	TGTGCCAGCAGTTTAAGGCCTGGGGGCGATTCTTATGTAGGGGAGCTGTTTTTT	CASSLRPGGDSYVGELFF
many	TRBV12-3/TRBV12-4	NA	TRBJ1-1	TGTGCCAGCAGACACCGGGACACATACAAGAACACTGAAGCTTTCTTT	CASRHRDTYKNTEAFF
NA	TRBV20-1	NA	TRBJ1-6	TGCAGTGCTAGGCGGGACCGGAGCTCCTATAATTCACCCCTCCACTTT	CSARRDRSSYNSPLHF
NA	TRBV10-1	TRBD2	TRBJ2-5	TGCGCCAGCAGTTCGACTAGCGGGGGTGAGACCCAGTACTTC	CASSSTSGGETQYF
many	TRBV7-6	NA	TRBJ2-3	TGTGCCAGCAGCCCCTTTGGGGCAAGCACAGATACGCAGTATTTT	CASSPFGASTDTQYF
NA	TRBV6-1	NA	TRBJ1-2	TGTGCCAGCAGTGATTTCACAAGGGGCCGCCCAACTTGGGGCTACACCTTC	CASSDFTRGRPTWGYTF
NA	TRBV7-3	TRBD2	TRBJ2-2	TGTGCCAGCAGCCACCGACTAGCGGGGGGTCCAAACACCGGGGAGCTGTTTTTT	CASSHRLAGGPNTGELFF
NA	TRBV4-3	NA	TRBJ1-2	TGCGCCAGCAGCCAAGAATCTGATAACTATGGCTACACCTTC	CASSQESDNYGYTF
NA	TRBV5-8	NA	TRBJ1-4	TGTGCCAGCAGCAAGACCGAAAGCAGGGAAAAACTGTTTTTT	CASSKTESREKLFF
NA	TRBV6-5	NA	TRBJ2-4	TGTGCCAGCAGCTTCTTACAAGATCTCTTAGCCAAAAACATTCAGTACTTC	CASSFLQDLLAKNIQYF
NA	TRBV2	TRBD2	TRBJ2-1	TGTGCCAGCAGTGAAGGACTAGCGAGGGAGCAGTTCTTC	CASSEGLAREQFF
few	TRBV6-6	TRBD1	TRBJ1-1	TGTGCCAGCAGTTACTCGGCAGGGACAGGGATCTTCATGAACACTGAAGCTTTCTTT	CASSYSAGTGIFMNTEAFF
NA	TRBV7-9	TRBD1	TRBJ1-4	TGTGCTGGCAGCTACCGGGACAGGGGGCGGTATGAAAAACTGTTTTTT	CAGSYRDRGRYEKLFF
many	TRBV27	NA	TRBJ2-7	TGTGCCAGCAGTTTAGGCAGGGCAGGCCTCTACGAGCAGTACTTC	CASSLGRAGLYEQYF
few	TRBV27	NA	TRBJ2-3	TGTGCCACCTTGCTAGCTGGCACAGATACGCAGTATTTT	CATLLAGTDTQYF
NA	TRBV5-4	TRBD1	TRBJ1-2	TGTGCCAGCAGCTCCTGGACAGGGCCTGGCTACACCTTC	CASSSWTGPGYTF
many	TRBV6-6	NA	TRBJ1-4	TGTGCCAGCAGTTACTCGAAAACAGCAACTAATGAAAAACTGTTTTTT	CASSYSKTATNEKLFF
NA	TRBV6-5	TRBD1	TRBJ1-2	TGTGCCAGCAGCTCCGGGACAGGGCCTTTATCTCAGAATGGCTACACCTTC	CASSSGTGPLSQNGYTF
NA	TRBV7-3	TRBD1	TRBJ1-2	TGTGCCAGCAGCCCGAGACAGGGGGGACTTACTGGCTACACCTTC	CASSPRQGGLTGYTF
many	TRBV7-8	TRBD1	TRBJ1-1	TGTGCCAGCAGCTTCCGCGCCGGCAGGGGGACTATGAACACTGAAGCTTTCTTT	CASSFRAGRGTMNTEAFF
few	TRBV4-2	NA	TRBJ2-2	TGTGCCAGCAGCCAAGAAGAACACGGGGAGCTGTTTTTT	CASSQEEHGELFF
NA	TRBV7-9	NA	TRBJ1-1	TGTGCCAGCAGCTCGCGCGAACTGGCAGGGTTCACTGAAGCTTTCTTT	CASSSRELAGFTEAFF
many	TRBV12-5	NA	TRBJ2-4	TGTGCTAGTGGTTTGGGACCAGCAGGGAAAGCCAAAAACATTCAGTACTTC	CASGLGPAGKAKNIQYF
many	TRBV7-6	TRBD2	TRBJ2-3	TGTGCCAGCAGCGGCAGACTAGCGGGGGAACCAGATACGCAGTATTTT	CASSGRLAGEPDTQYF
few	TRBV7-3	TRBD1	TRBJ2-1	TGTGCCAGCAGCACCACAGGGGGCTACGGCAATGAGCAGTTCTTC	CASSTTGGYGNEQFF
NA	TRBV10-3	NA	TRBJ1-1	TGTGCCATCAGCGGGACCCTCTCTGAAGCTTTCTTT	CAISGTLSEAFF
NA	TRBV24-1	NA	TRBJ1-2	TGTGCCACCAGCGGCGTGGAGTTCTATGGCTACACCTTC	CATSGVEFYGYTF
many	TRBV6-5	NA	TRBJ1-3	TGTGCCAGCAGTTACTCTAATCTGGGGATGGATGGAAACACCATATATTTT	CASSYSNLGMDGNTIYF
few	TRBV15	TRBD2	TRBJ2-1	TGTGCCACCAGCTGGATCCGGGGGGGCGACAATGAGCAGTTCTTC	CATSWIRGGDNEQFF
few	TRBV20-1	NA	TRBJ2-4	TGCAGTGCTATAGGCTCCGGCATTCAGTACTTC	CSAIGSGIQYF
NA	TRBV6-2/TRBV6-3	NA	TRBJ1-5	TGTGCCAGCAGTTACGTATGGGGGGACAACAATCAGCCCCAGCATTTT	CASSYVWGDNNQPQHF
NA	TRBV7-9	NA	TRBJ1-5	TGTGCCAGCAGCCAGGCGGGAAACCACAATCAGCCCCAGCATTTT	CASSQAGNHNQPQHF
NA	TRBV14	NA	TRBJ2-2	TGTGCCAGCAGCAGTTTAGAGGAAGAGAGCACCGGGGAGCTGTTTTTT	CASSSLEEESTGELFF
few	TRBV24-1	TRBD2	TRBJ2-3	TGTGCCACCGGCGGGGGAGCAGGAGATACGCAGTATTTT	CATGGGAGDTQYF
few	TRBV7-9	NA	TRBJ1-2	TGTGCCAGCAGCTTAGAGCAGGGGACGTCGTGCACCTTC	CASSLEQGTSCTF
NA	TRBV3-1	TRBD2	TRBJ2-1	TGTGCCAGCAGCCAAGAAGCGGCGGGGGGGTATGAGCAGTTCTTC	CASSQEAAGGYEQFF
many	TRBV20-1	TRBD1	TRBJ2-1	TGCAGTGTTCCCAACCCTGGGACAGGGGGCAATGAGCAGTTCTTC	CSVPNPGTGGNEQFF
NA	TRBV5-1	TRBD1	TRBJ2-2	TGCGCCAGCGCTAACAGGGGGGATACGAACACCGGGGAGCTGTTTTTT	CASANRGDTNTGELFF
few	TRBV19	NA	TRBJ1-1	TGTGCCAGTAGTTTCCGTCCCCGGGGGGTGGCGGACACTGAAGCTTTCTTT	CASSFRPRGVADTEAFF
many	TRBV19	TRBD1	TRBJ1-1	TGTGCCAGCCAGGGGGCTTACACTGAAGCTTTCTTT	CASQGAYTEAFF
few	TRBV6-5	NA	TRBJ2-3	TGTGCCAGCAGTTACCGGAAAAGAACAGATACGCAGTATTTT	CASSYRKRTDTQYF
many	TRBV7-2	NA	TRBJ2-5	TGTGCCAGCAGCTTTGGGGCAGGGTTGGGGACCCAAGAGACCCAGTACTTC	CASSFGAGLGTQETQYF
few	TRBV7-6	TRBD2	TRBJ2-2	TGTGCCAGCAGCACGACTAGCTTCAACACCGGGGAGCTGTTTTTT	CASSTTSFNTGELFF
NA	TRBV5-6	NA	TRBJ2-7	TGTGCCAGCAGCTCCGGGACCCTGGGTGAGCAGTACTTC	CASSSGTLGEQYF
NA	TRBV7-9	NA	TRBJ2-4	TGTGCCAGCAGCTTAGACGGTCGGCTAGCCAAAAACATTCAGTACTTC	CASSLDGRLAKNIQYF
NA	TRBV6-1	NA	TRBJ2-2	TGTGCCAGCAGTGCTAGACCCGGGGCCGGGGAGCTGTTTTTT	CASSARPGAGELFF
NA	TRBV12-3/TRBV12-4	TRBD1	TRBJ1-1	TGTGCCAGCAGTGTAGGGACAGGGCTCACTGAAGCTTTCTTT	CASSVGTGLTEAFF